Described below is a single T cell receptor (beta chain) sequence and its context. Its antigen remains unknown. The V gene's germline CDR1 is MNHEY and CDR2 SVGAGI. Trimming at V came to 5 bases and at J to 7 bases, leaving 8 bases not matched to a gene. The length of the CDR3 is 15 residues. The record originates from a study of graft-versus-host responses after intestinal transplantation. Study at large: Recipients had transplants, and these were multivisceral, liver-intestinal, or isolated intestinal.

Study-level results: Clonal ratios of graft-versus-host to host-versus-graft in allografts were high for patients exhibiting graft-donor T cell macrochimerism. Investigators detected GvH clones in recipient marrow, with some emerging earlier in ileum or blood.

Generated by immunoSEQ multiplex PCR, the TCRdb table keeps only in-frame clones and is missing some. This sample yields around 23,000 clones, of which about 95% are seen a single time; 0.7% to 1% belongs to the top ten. The material sequenced was PBMCs, taken 30 days after intestinal transplant. The chain has TRBV6-5 and TRBJ1-5; 10 nucleotides line up with TRBD1. This clonotype was obtained from a human patient who received an intestinal transplant, so some T cells may come from the graft donor. CDR3 sequence (DNA): TGTGCCAGCAGTGCTTCCGGGACAGGGGAACAGCCCCAGCATTTT. Its protein is CASSASGTGEQPQHF.